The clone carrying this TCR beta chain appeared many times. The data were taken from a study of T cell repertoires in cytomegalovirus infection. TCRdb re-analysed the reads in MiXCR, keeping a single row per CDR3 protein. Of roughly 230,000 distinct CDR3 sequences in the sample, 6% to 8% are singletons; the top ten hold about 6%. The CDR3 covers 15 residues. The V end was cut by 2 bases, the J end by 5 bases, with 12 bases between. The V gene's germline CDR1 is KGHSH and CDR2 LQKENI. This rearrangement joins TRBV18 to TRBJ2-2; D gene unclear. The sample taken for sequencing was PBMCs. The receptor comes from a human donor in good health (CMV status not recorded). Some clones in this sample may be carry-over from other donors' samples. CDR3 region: CASSPFQRGTGELFF. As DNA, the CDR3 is TGTGCCAGCTCACCATTTCAGCGTGGGACCGGGGAGCTGTTTTTT.